The rows below give T cell receptor beta chains drawn from one sample of a study of T-cell memory formation after mild COVID-19. A single record per CDR3 protein comes from TCRdb applying MiXCR to the 5' RACE reads. The profile covers 110,000 or so distinct CDR3 sequences, with 15% to 20% appearing a single time and 5% to 7% taken by the ten largest. The material sequenced was PBMCs or a T cell subset sorted from them (not recorded which). The origin of the receptors is a man aged 18 to 29 who had mild COVID-19 (a few samples of this study predate the infection). Cell type and time point are not known. The CDR3 runs from the conserved cysteine through the conserved F or W. The order of the fields is V gene, J gene, clone size, D gene, CDR3 DNA, CDR3 protein. D genes are given only for firm matches. Clone size is not always given. Where it is, it says once, few, many or a class for expanded clones.

V gene: TRBV18; J gene: TRBJ1-2; clone size: NA; D gene: NA; CDR3 DNA: TGTGCCAGCTCACTCACGGGGGTTCCCGGCTATGGCTACACCTTC; CDR3 protein: CASSLTGVPGYGYTF
V gene: TRBV6-2/TRBV6-3; J gene: TRBJ2-2; clone size: NA; D gene: NA; CDR3 DNA: TGTGCCAGCAGTTACCGACTGGAGGGTACGGAGCTGTTTTTT; CDR3 protein: CASSYRLEGTELFF
V gene: TRBV5-8; J gene: TRBJ2-1; clone size: few; D gene: TRBD2; CDR3 DNA: TGTGCCAGCAGGGATGGGCGAAGAACTAGCGGAGCCAATGAGCAGTTCTTC; CDR3 protein: CASRDGRRTSGANEQFF
V gene: TRBV10-2; J gene: TRBJ2-3; clone size: few; D gene: NA; CDR3 DNA: TGCGCCAGCAGTGTGGGAAAGCCCACAGATACGCAGTATTTT; CDR3 protein: CASSVGKPTDTQYF
V gene: TRBV5-6; J gene: TRBJ2-7; clone size: many; D gene: NA; CDR3 DNA: TGTGCCAGTAATTTCGGGGGGCCACGATACGAGCAGTACTTC; CDR3 protein: CASNFGGPRYEQYF
V gene: TRBV15; J gene: TRBJ1-2; clone size: many; D gene: NA; CDR3 DNA: TGTGCCACCAGCAGAGATCCGAGCCTGGGGTATGGCTACACCTTC; CDR3 protein: CATSRDPSLGYGYTF
V gene: TRBV5-1; J gene: TRBJ2-3; clone size: NA; D gene: NA; CDR3 DNA: TGCGCCAGCAGCTACAGGACAAGCACAGATACGCAGTATTTT; CDR3 protein: CASSYRTSTDTQYF
V gene: TRBV2; J gene: TRBJ2-5; clone size: few; D gene: NA; CDR3 DNA: TGTGCCAGTGTCCTAGAGAACGGGGGTACCCAGTACTTC; CDR3 protein: CASVLENGGTQYF
V gene: TRBV12-3/TRBV12-4; J gene: TRBJ1-6; clone size: NA; D gene: NA; CDR3 DNA: TGTGCCAGCAGTTTGGGTGGGGGGTCACCCCTCCACTTT; CDR3 protein: CASSLGGGSPLHF
V gene: TRBV5-1; J gene: TRBJ1-1; clone size: few; D gene: NA; CDR3 DNA: TGCGCCAGCAGCTTGGGCGGCAGGGACGGAAACACTGAAGCTTTCTTT; CDR3 protein: CASSLGGRDGNTEAFF
V gene: TRBV15; J gene: TRBJ2-5; clone size: few; D gene: NA; CDR3 DNA: TGTGCCACCCGCTCTAGGGCGGGGATAGAGACCCAGTACTTC; CDR3 protein: CATRSRAGIETQYF
V gene: TRBV9; J gene: TRBJ2-3; clone size: NA; D gene: NA; CDR3 DNA: TGTGCCAGCAGCGCCCTAAACCAGGCAGATACGCAGTATTTT; CDR3 protein: CASSALNQADTQYF